The T cell receptor beta chain described here comes from a study of cytomegalovirus exposure and HLA in healthy donors. Healthy bone marrow donors made up the cohort. The primer mix had 60 Vbeta and 13 Jbeta primers. Assay used: immunoSEQ multiplex PCR; TCRdb lists only in-frame clones, some missing. The sample consists of over 150,000 clones, around 80% of them appearing once. The sample was PBMCs. The sequence was collected from an older woman in good health and CMV-seropositive.

The CDR3 spells CASSVAGEGGPQHF. CDR3 DNA: TGTGCCAGCAGCGTGGCAGGGGAGGGTGGGCCCCAGCATTTT. The V call is TRBV9, the J call TRBJ1-5; a possible D gene is TRBD1 (6 bases). Germline lookup yields CDR1 SGDLS and CDR2 YYNGEE. Trimming removed 2 bases from V and 9 bases from J, with 15 bases in between. This CDR3 contains 14 residues. Variable domain in full (rest from reference TRBV9 and TRBJ1-5): DSGVTQTPKHLITATGQRVTLRCSPRSGDLSVYWYQQSLDQGLQFLIQYYNGEERAKGNILERFSAQQFPDLHSELNLSSLELGDSALYFCASSVAGEGGPQHFGDGTRLSIL.